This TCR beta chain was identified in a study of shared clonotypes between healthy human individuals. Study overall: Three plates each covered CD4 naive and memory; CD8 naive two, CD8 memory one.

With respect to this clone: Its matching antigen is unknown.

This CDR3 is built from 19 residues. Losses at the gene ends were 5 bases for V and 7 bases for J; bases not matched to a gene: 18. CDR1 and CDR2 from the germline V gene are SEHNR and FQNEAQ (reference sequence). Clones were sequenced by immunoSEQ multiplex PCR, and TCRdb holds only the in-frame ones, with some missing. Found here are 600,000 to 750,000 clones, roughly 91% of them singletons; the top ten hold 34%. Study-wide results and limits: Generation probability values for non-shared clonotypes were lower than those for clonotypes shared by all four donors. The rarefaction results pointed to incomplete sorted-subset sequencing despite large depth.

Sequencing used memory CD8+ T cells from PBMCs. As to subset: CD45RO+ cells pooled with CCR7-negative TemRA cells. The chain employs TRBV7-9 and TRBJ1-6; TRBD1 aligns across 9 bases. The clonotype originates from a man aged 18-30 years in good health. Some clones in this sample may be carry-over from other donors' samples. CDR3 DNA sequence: TGTGCCAGCAGCCCGGCGCCGGGACAGGGAGCTTTGGTCAATTCACCCCTCCACTTT. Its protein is CASSPAPGQGALVNSPLHF.